This T cell receptor beta chain stems from a study of cytomegalovirus exposure and HLA in healthy donors. Comment on this clone: The same CDR3 also results from other DNA sequences found in this sample.

Germline CDR1 SGHRS, CDR2 YFSETQ. The CDR3 consists of 11 residues. Trimming removed 7 bases at V and 5 bases at J, with 9 bases between. PCR involved 60 Vbeta and 13 Jbeta primers. Libraries were prepared by immunoSEQ multiplex PCR; TCRdb keeps only in-frame clonotypes and omits some of them. Of 120,000 to 150,000 clones listed, over 60% were seen once; the top ten hold 1.5% to 2%. The sequenced sample consisted of PBMCs. J is TRBJ2-5 and V is TRBV5-1; D uncertain. The sequence was obtained from a woman aged 30 to 39 in good health and CMV-seronegative. The CDR3 DNA is TGCGCCAGCTCAAAACGGGAGACCCAGTACTTC. As protein: CASSKRETQYF.